The source of this T cell receptor (beta chain) is a study of breast tumors, draining lymph nodes, adjacent tissues. Study results and caveats: Data only fit, rather than demonstrated, lymph node origin of most tumor T cells. Tumor and nontumor repertoires were significantly more similar in luminal-like than in basal-like breast cancer. Tumor repertoires ranked between lymph nodes and nontumor tissue in diversity, with V and J gene preferences. The data were judged consistent with most tumor T cells coming from lymph node and expanding in tumor.

A word on this clonotype: The antigen remains unidentified.

One entry per CDR3 protein results from TCRdb running MiXCR on the multiplex PCR reads. The sample carries 84,000 or so distinct CDR3 sequences, around 30% recorded once. The V gene's germline CDR1 is ENHRY and CDR2 SYGVKD. V dropped 5 bases and J dropped 7; count of bases not matched to a gene: 16. The CDR3 is made up of 16 amino acids. Axillary draining lymph nodes of breast cancer patients supplied the node samples. The chain links TRBV10-3 to TRBJ2-7; 8 bases are shared with TRBD2. Sequencing was done on a sample of axillary lymph node tissue. The sequence was collected from a female donor with breast cancer. Some clones in this sample may be carry-over from other donors' samples. The DNA of the CDR3 is TGTGCCATCAGTCCCTCGGTGGCGGGAGGTTTTCGGGAGCAGTACTTC. It is translated as CAISPSVAGGFREQYF.